The 9 T cell receptor beta chains below all came from one sample that was sequenced in a study of persistence of HIV-infected CD4 T cells. Cells were stimulated with CMV-infected fibroblast lysates at approximately 10 ug/mL. Sorting selected CD4+ T cells upregulating both CD40 ligand and CD69. Sequencing used immunoSEQ version 4 in survey mode. TCRdb keeps only in-frame clones here, not all; method: immunoSEQ multiplex PCR. The sample yields more than 5,000 clones, around 69% seen once. These receptors have no identified antigens. The starting material was CD4+ T cells sorted from PBMCs after approximately 19-hour stimulation, obtained from a patient who received antiretroviral therapy. These receptors were collected from an adult man with HIV who was CMV-seropositive.

The V gene is TRBV10-1, the J gene TRBJ2-3, with D unclear. Germline V gives CDR1 WNHNN, CDR2 SYGVQD (reference sequence). There are 12 residues in the CDR3. Trimming removed 10 bases at V and 0 bases at J, with 8 bases between. CDR3 region: CATPESTDTQYF. The CDR3 DNA sequence: TGCGCCACCCCAGAAAGCACAGATACGCAGTATTTT.

The CDR3 sequence: CASSRDHNEKLFF. The CDR3 DNA sequence: TGTGCCAGCAGTAGGGACCATAATGAAAAACTGTTTTTT. The chain has TRBV2 and TRBJ1-4; TRBD1 is a possible D gene (5 bases). The CDR3 spans 13 residues. V was pared by 5 bases and J by 4 bases, with 8 bases between. Germline V gene lookup returns CDR1 SNHLY and CDR2 FYNNEI. The whole variable domain, filled in from reference TRBV2 and TRBJ1-4, reads EPEVTQTPSHQVTQMGQEVILRCVPISNHLYFYWYRQILGQKVEFLVSFYNNEISEKSEIFDDQFSVERPDGSNFTLKIRSTKLEDSAMYFCASSRDHNEKLFFGSGTQLSVL.

This chain connects TRBV6-1 to TRBJ2-1; D is unclear. CDR1 MNHNS and CDR2 SASEGT come from the germline V gene. The CDR3 spans 12 residues. V gave up 2 bases and J gave up 9 bases, with 8 bases separating them. CDR3 in amino acids: CASSEYKGEQFF. For the CDR3, the DNA is TGTGCCAGCAGTGAATATAAGGGTGAGCAGTTCTTC.

The chain carries TRBV9 and TRBJ1-1; TRBD1 matches 8 bases. This CDR3 contains 14 residues. In germline, CDR1 is SGDLS, CDR2 YYNGEE. Germline trimming cut 7 bases from V and 0 bases from J; bases unmatched to any gene: 5. In DNA form, the CDR3 reads TGTGCCAGCGGAAGGACAGGGATGAACACTGAAGCTTTCTTT. This translates into CASGRTGMNTEAFF.

This sequence joins TRBV6-2 or TRBV6-3 and TRBJ1-1; D might be TRBD1 (5 bases). The CDR3 runs to 14 residues. Germline CDR1 is MNHEY and CDR2 is SVGEGT. Trimming stripped 6 bases from V and 0 bases from J, with 11 bases between. CDR3 DNA: TGTGCCAGCAGCCTTAAAGGGGTGAACACTGAAGCTTTCTTT. It specifies CASSLKGVNTEAFF.

The V and J genes are TRBV4-3 and TRBJ2-1; TRBD2 agrees at 12 bases. V was pared by 0 bases and J by 4 bases, with 13 bases of the junction left unmatched. Germline lookup yields CDR1 LGHNA and CDR2 YSLEER. This CDR3 spans 20 amino acids. The chain's CDR3 is CASSQEGRWLAGGRYNEQFF. The CDR3, as DNA: TGCGCCAGCAGCCAAGAGGGGCGGTGGCTAGCGGGGGGGAGATACAATGAGCAGTTCTTC.

This clone is termed medium-sized. The sample contains more than one DNA sequence encoding this CDR3. The genes are TRBV3-1 (or the pseudogene TRBV3-2) and TRBJ2-3, with 8 positions matching TRBD2. This CDR3 is built from 16 residues. CDR1 and CDR2 (germline): LGHDT, YNNKEL (reference sequence). V shed 4 bases, J shed 4 bases, and the junction held 10 bases outside the gene matches. In DNA form, the CDR3 reads TGTGCCAGCAGCCGTTCTGGACGGGGGGGCCCAGATACGCAGTATTTT. It codes for CASSRSGRGGPDTQYF.

The chain uses TRBV6-5 and TRBJ2-1, with TRBD1 identical over 9 bases. Unmatched junction bases numbered 9, after V lost 6 bases and J lost 6 bases. This CDR3 has 15 amino acids. The germline V gene encodes CDR1 MNHEY and CDR2 SVGAGI. The CDR3 DNA follows: TGTGCCAGCAGCCCCGGGACAGGGTCTACCAATGAGCAGTTCTTC. It codes for CASSPGTGSTNEQFF.

The chain is built from TRBV12-3 or TRBV12-4 and TRBJ1-5; D unresolved. V lost 6 bases and J 6 bases, leaving 12 bases between the germline ends. This CDR3 has 13 amino acids. CDR3 loop: CASRTAEGQPQHF. DNA of the CDR3: TGTGCCAGCAGAACAGCGGAGGGTCAGCCCCAGCATTTT.